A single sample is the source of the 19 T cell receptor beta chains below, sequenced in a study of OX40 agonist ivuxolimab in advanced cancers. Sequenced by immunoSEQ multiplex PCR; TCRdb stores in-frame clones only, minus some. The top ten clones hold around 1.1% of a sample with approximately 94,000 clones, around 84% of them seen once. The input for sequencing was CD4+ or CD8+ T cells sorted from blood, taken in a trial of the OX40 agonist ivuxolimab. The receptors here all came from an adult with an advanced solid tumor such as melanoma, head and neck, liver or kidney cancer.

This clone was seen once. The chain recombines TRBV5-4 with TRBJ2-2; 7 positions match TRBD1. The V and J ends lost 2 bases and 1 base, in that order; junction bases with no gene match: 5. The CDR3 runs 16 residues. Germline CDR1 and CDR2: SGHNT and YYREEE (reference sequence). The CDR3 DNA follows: TGTGCCAGCAGCTTAGGGGGCGCATTGAACACCGGGGAGCTGTTTTTT. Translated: CASSLGGALNTGELFF.

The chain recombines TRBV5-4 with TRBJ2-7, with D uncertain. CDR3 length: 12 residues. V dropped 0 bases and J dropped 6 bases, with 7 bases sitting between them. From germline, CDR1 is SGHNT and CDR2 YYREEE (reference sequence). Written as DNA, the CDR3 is TGTGCCAGCAGCTTGGGTCTCCGCGAGCAGTACTTC. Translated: CASSLGLREQYF.

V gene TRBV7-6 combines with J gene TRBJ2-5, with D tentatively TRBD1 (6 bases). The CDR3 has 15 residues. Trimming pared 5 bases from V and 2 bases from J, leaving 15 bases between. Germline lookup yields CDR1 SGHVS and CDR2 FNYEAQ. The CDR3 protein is CASSKSPGEQETQYF. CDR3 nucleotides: TGTGCCAGCAGCAAATCACCAGGGGAACAAGAGACCCAGTACTTC.

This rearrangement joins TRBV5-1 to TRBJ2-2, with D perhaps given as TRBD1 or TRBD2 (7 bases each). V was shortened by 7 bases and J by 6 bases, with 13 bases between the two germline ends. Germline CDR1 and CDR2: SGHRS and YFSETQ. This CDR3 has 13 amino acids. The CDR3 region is CASDREGAGELFF. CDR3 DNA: TGCGCCAGCGACAGGGAGGGAGCCGGGGAGCTGTTTTTT. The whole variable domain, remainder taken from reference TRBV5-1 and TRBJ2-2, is KAGVTQTPRYLIKTRGQQVTLSCSPISGHRSVSWYQQTPGQGLQFLFEYFSETQRNKGNFPGRFSGRQFSNSRSEMNVSTLELGDSALYLCASDREGAGELFFGEGSRLTVL.

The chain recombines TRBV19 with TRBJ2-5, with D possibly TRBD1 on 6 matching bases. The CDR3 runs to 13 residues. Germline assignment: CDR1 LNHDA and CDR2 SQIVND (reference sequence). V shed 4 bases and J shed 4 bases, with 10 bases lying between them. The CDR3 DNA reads TGTGCCAGTAGTAATCAGGGGTCAGAGACCCAGTACTTC. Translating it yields CASSNQGSETQYF.

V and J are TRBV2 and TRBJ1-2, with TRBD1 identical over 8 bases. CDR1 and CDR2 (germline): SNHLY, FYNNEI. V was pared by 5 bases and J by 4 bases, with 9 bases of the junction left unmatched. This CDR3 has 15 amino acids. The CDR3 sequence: CASSPRTGHSYGYTF. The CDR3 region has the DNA TGTGCCAGCAGTCCTAGGACAGGGCACAGCTATGGCTACACCTTC.

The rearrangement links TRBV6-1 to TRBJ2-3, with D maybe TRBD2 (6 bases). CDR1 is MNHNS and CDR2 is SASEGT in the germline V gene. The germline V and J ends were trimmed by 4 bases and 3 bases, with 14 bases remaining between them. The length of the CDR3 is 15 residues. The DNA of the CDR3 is TGTGCCAGCAGTGCAGACGCGGGGCGAACAGATACGCAGTATTTT. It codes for CASSADAGRTDTQYF.

The CDR3 here is CASSLRRAANTGELFF. The CDR3 DNA sequence: TGTGCCAGCAGCTTAAGGCGTGCAGCGAACACCGGGGAGCTGTTTTTT. The rearrangement joins TRBV7-3 to TRBJ2-2; no clear D. Germline V lookup: CDR1 SGHTA, CDR2 FQGTGA. Deletions cut 1 base from V and 0 bases from J, with 9 bases between. This CDR3 is built from 16 residues.

The CDR3, as DNA: TGCGCCAGCAGCCAAGAATCCGGGACTGGGCCGCAAGAGACCCAGTACTTC. Translation gives CASSQESGTGPQETQYF. This chain links TRBV4-1 with TRBJ2-5; tentatively, D is TRBD2 (6 bases). Germline CDR1 is MGHRA and CDR2 is YSYEKL. Trimming shortened V by 0 bases and J by 2 bases, and 16 bases separated the two germline ends. CDR3 length equals 17 residues.

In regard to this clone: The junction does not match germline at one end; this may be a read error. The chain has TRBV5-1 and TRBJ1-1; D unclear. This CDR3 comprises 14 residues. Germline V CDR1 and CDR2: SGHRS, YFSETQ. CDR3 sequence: CASSSRTMNTEALF. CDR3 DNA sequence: TGCGCCAGCAGCTCAAGGACTATGAACACTGAAGCTCTCTTT. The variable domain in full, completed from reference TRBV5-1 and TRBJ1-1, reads KAGVTQTPRYLIKTRGQQVTLSCSPISGHRSVSWYQQTPGQGLQFLFEYFSETQRNKGNFPGRFSGRQFSNSRSEMNVSTLELGDSALYLCASSSRTMNTEALFGQGTRLTVV.

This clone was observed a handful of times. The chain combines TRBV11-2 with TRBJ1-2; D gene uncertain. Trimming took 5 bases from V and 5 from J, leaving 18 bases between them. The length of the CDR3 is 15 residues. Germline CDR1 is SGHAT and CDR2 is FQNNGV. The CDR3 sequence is CASSPQASGGYGYTF. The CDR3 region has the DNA TGTGCCAGCAGCCCCCAGGCCTCGGGAGGTTATGGCTACACCTTC.

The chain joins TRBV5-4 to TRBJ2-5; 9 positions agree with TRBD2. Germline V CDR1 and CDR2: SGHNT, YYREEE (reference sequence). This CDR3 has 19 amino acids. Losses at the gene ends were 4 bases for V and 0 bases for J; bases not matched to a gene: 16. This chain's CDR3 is CASSPPPAGGPKNQETQYF. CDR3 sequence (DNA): TGTGCCAGCAGCCCTCCCCCAGCGGGGGGCCCTAAAAACCAAGAGACCCAGTACTTC.

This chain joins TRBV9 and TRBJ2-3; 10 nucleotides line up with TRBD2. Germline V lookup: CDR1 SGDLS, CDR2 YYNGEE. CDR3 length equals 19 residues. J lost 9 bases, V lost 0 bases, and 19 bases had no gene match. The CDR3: CASSVGTGSSGGAVETQYF. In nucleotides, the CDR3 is TGTGCCAGCAGCGTAGGGACAGGTTCGAGCGGGGGGGCGGTAGAAACGCAGTATTTT.

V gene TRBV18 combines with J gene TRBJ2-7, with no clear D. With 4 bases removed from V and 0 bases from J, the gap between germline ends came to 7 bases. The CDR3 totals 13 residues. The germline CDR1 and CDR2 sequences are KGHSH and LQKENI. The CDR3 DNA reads TGTGCCAGCTCACTTTTCAGCTCCTACGAGCAGTACGTC. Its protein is CASSLFSSYEQYV.

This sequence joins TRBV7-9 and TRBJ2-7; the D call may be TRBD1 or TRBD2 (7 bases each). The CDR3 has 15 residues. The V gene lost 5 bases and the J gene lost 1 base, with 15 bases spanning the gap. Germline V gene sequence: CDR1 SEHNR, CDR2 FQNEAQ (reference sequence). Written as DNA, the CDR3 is TGTGCCAGCAGCCGCCGGGGGGACAGTTCCTACGAGCAGTACGTC. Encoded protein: CASSRRGDSSYEQYV.

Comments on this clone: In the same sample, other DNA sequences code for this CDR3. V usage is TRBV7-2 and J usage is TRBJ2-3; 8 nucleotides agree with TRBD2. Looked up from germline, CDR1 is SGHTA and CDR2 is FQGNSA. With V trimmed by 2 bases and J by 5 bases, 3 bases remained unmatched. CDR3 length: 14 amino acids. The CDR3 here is CASSLLSGVDTQYF. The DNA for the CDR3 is TGTGCCAGCAGCTTACTTAGCGGGGTAGATACGCAGTATTTT.

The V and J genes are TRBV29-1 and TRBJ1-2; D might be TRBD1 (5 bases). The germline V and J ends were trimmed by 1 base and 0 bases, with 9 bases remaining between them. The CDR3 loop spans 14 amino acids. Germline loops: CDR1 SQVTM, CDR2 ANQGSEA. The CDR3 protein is CSVEGGTSNYGYTF. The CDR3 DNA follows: TGCAGCGTTGAAGGGGGCACCTCTAACTATGGCTACACCTTC.

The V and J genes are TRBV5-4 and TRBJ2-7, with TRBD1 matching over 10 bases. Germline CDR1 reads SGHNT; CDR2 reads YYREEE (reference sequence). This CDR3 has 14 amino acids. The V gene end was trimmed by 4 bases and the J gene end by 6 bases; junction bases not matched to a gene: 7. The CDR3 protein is CASSLGQGESEQYV. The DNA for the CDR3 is TGTGCCAGCAGCCTCGGACAGGGGGAATCCGAGCAGTACGTC.

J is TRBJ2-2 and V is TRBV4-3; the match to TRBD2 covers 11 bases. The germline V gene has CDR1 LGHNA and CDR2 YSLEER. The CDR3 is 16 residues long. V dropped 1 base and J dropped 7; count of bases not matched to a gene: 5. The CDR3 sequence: CASSQVLAGDVGELFF. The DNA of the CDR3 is TGCGCCAGCAGCCAAGTACTAGCGGGGGATGTCGGGGAGCTGTTTTTT.